This is a list of T cell receptor beta chains from one sample in a study of blood T cell repertoires in COVID-19. Sequenced by immunoSEQ multiplex PCR; TCRdb stores in-frame clones only, minus some. The table shows 210,000 or so clones, with about 88% occurring only once. Sequencing was performed on peripheral blood. The receptor set was obtained from a woman between 35 and 50 years old who had recovered from COVID-19. Each CDR3 is given with its conserved first and last residue. The D gene is left open where the match is weak.

j_call: TRBJ1-2; d_call: NA; v_call: TRBV19; cdr3_aa: CASSGTLSYGYTF; cdr3_nt: TGTGCCAGTAGTGGGACATTATCCTATGGCTACACCTTC
j_call: TRBJ2-1; d_call: NA; v_call: TRBV5-1; cdr3_aa: CASSPLAGWAFEQFF; cdr3_nt: TGCGCCAGCAGCCCACTGGCGGGATGGGCGTTCGAGCAGTTCTTC
j_call: TRBJ1-1; d_call: NA; v_call: TRBV6-6; cdr3_aa: CASSYNGDTEAFF; cdr3_nt: TGTGCCAGCAGTTATAACGGGGACACTGAAGCTTTCTTT
j_call: TRBJ2-3; d_call: NA; v_call: TRBV7-9; cdr3_aa: CASSLDTGSTDTQYF; cdr3_nt: TGTGCCAGCAGCTTAGATACAGGTAGCACAGATACGCAGTATTTT
j_call: TRBJ2-7; d_call: NA; v_call: TRBV7-8; cdr3_aa: CASSLEKTGTPFYEQYF; cdr3_nt: TGTGCCAGCAGCTTAGAAAAAACCGGGACACCCTTCTACGAGCAGTACTTC
j_call: TRBJ1-2; d_call: NA; v_call: TRBV6-1; cdr3_aa: CASSEALGAGPYGYTF; cdr3_nt: TGTGCCAGCAGTGAAGCGCTGGGGGCAGGGCCCTATGGCTACACCTTC
j_call: TRBJ1-4; d_call: TRBD1; v_call: TRBV18; cdr3_aa: CASSPRDRSSLFTNEKLFF; cdr3_nt: TGTGCCAGCTCACCAAGGGACAGATCCTCGCTCTTTACTAATGAAAAACTGTTTTTT
j_call: TRBJ1-1; d_call: TRBD1; v_call: TRBV30; cdr3_aa: CAWSEGQKNTEAFF; cdr3_nt: TGTGCCTGGAGTGAGGGACAGAAGAACACTGAAGCTTTCTTT
j_call: TRBJ2-5; d_call: TRBD1; v_call: TRBV18; cdr3_aa: CASTGTGQETQYF; cdr3_nt: TGTGCCAGCACCGGGACAGGCCAAGAGACCCAGTACTTC
j_call: TRBJ1-2; d_call: NA; v_call: TRBV14; cdr3_aa: CASSHNQGIGYTF; cdr3_nt: TGTGCCAGCAGCCATAACCAGGGGATCGGCTACACCTTC
j_call: TRBJ2-3; d_call: TRBD1; v_call: TRBV2; cdr3_aa: CASSGSGQGADTQYF; cdr3_nt: TGTGCCAGCAGTGGGTCGGGACAGGGCGCAGATACGCAGTATTTT
j_call: TRBJ2-5; d_call: TRBD2; v_call: TRBV6-1; cdr3_aa: CASSDYLAGYPETQYF; cdr3_nt: TGTGCCAGCAGTGATTACCTAGCGGGATACCCGGAGACCCAGTACTTC
j_call: TRBJ1-1; d_call: NA; v_call: TRBV5-1; cdr3_aa: CASSSGTGVENVAFF; cdr3_nt: TGCGCCAGCAGCTCCGGGACTGGTGTAGAGAACGTAGCTTTCTTT
j_call: TRBJ2-2; d_call: NA; v_call: TRBV28; cdr3_aa: CASSLIQVGELFF; cdr3_nt: TGTGCCAGCAGTTTAATACAGGTCGGGGAGCTGTTTTTT
j_call: TRBJ1-3; d_call: NA; v_call: TRBV7-7; cdr3_aa: CASSTGTSPGNTIYF; cdr3_nt: TGTGCCAGCAGCACAGGGACCTCTCCTGGAAACACCATATATTTT
j_call: TRBJ2-2; d_call: NA; v_call: TRBV5-1; cdr3_aa: CASSLDTAYTGELFF; cdr3_nt: TGCGCCAGCAGCCTCGACACGGCCTACACCGGGGAGCTGTTTTTT